This entry concerns a single T cell receptor beta chain. The data stem from a study of patients and donors after allogeneic stem cell transplantation. V shed 6 bases and J 2 bases; nucleotides not matched to a gene: 7. The CDR3 loop spans 15 amino acids. CDR1 is SGHRS and CDR2 is YFSETQ in the germline V gene. A single record per CDR3 protein comes from TCRdb applying MiXCR to the RT-PCR reads. The sample yields roughly 880,000 distinct CDR3 sequences, 18% seen once. The receptor was isolated from a human donor who was either an allogeneic HSCT recipient or a stem cell or donor lymphocyte infusion donor (not recorded which). It is not recorded whose cells these are; they may come from a transplant donor. The chain uses TRBV5-1 and TRBJ2-7, with 11 positions matching TRBD2. The sample consisted of blood, either unsorted or a sorted T cell fraction (not recorded which). CDR3 in amino acids: CASTPTSGAPYEQYF. In DNA form, the CDR3 reads TGCGCCAGCACACCGACTAGCGGGGCTCCCTACGAGCAGTACTTC.